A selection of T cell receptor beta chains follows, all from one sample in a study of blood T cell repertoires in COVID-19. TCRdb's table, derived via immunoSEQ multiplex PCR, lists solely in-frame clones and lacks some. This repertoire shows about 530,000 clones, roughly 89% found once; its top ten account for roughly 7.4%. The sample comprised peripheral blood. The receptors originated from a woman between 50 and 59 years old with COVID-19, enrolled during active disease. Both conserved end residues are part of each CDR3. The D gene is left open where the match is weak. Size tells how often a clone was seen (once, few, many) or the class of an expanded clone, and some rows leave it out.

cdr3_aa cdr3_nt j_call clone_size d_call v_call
CASSLTTGGGANVLTF TGTGCCAGCAGCTTAACTACGGGAGGCGGGGCCAACGTCCTGACTTTC TRBJ2-6 . TRBD2 TRBV11-2
CASSLQPQGADGYTF TGCGCCAGCAGCCTCCAGCCCCAGGGGGCGGATGGCTACACCTTC TRBJ1-2 . TRBD1 TRBV5-1
CSVEGAGTDTQYF TGCAGCGTTGAGGGGGCGGGCACAGATACGCAGTATTTT TRBJ2-3 . . TRBV29-1
CASSQGVAGENYGYTF TGCGCCAGCAGCCAAGGAGTGGCAGGGGAAAACTATGGCTACACCTTC TRBJ1-2 . . TRBV4-1
CASSRARGRDGYTF TGTGCCAGTAGTCGGGCCAGGGGGCGAGATGGCTACACCTTC TRBJ1-2 . TRBD1 TRBV19
CASSLSDRDYQPQHF TGTGCCAGCAGTCTCTCGGACAGGGACTATCAGCCCCAGCATTTT TRBJ1-5 . TRBD1 TRBV11-2
CASSYSDTGRVQYF TGTGCCAGCAGTTACTCGGACACAGGGAGGGTGCAGTACTTC TRBJ2-7 once . TRBV6-5
CASSLAGGSNEQFF TGTGCCAGCAGCTTAGCGGGGGGGAGCAATGAGCAGTTCTTC TRBJ2-1 once TRBD2 TRBV7-2
CASSLAVASYEQYF TGTGCCAGCAGCTTAGCGGTGGCTAGCTACGAGCAGTACTTC TRBJ2-7 . . TRBV7-9
CSVVGQSKAFF TGCAGCGTTGTGGGACAAAGCAAAGCTTTCTTT TRBJ1-1 once . TRBV29-1
CASSLDEAGWADTQYF TGTGCCAGCAGCTTAGATGAGGCGGGGTGGGCAGATACGCAGTATTTT TRBJ2-3 . . TRBV7-9
CASSLTRSSYNEQFF TGTGCCAGCAGCTTAACCAGAAGCTCCTACAATGAGCAGTTCTTC TRBJ2-1 . . TRBV7-3
CASSLTAVLHPEAFF TGTGCCAGCAGCTTAACAGCCGTGCTACACCCTGAAGCTTTCTTT TRBJ1-1 . . TRBV7-9
CASSVREPYNSPLHF TGCGCCAGCAGCGTCAGGGAACCCTATAATTCACCCCTCCACTTT TRBJ1-6 . . TRBV5-1
CASSPTGAGNQPQHF TGTGCCAGTAGTCCGACAGGGGCGGGCAATCAGCCCCAGCATTTT TRBJ1-5 . TRBD1 TRBV19
CASSPVGRGGISQFF TGTGCCAGCAGCCCTGTAGGGCGGGGGGGAATTTCGCAGTTCTTC TRBJ2-1 . TRBD2 TRBV14
CASSLMTVNTEAFF TGTGCCAGCAGCTTAATGACAGTGAACACTGAAGCTTTCTTT TRBJ1-1 once . TRBV13
CASSLRYSGYTF TGTGCCAGCAGCTTGCGGTATTCTGGCTACACCTTC TRBJ1-2 . . TRBV5-6
CASSLDGAASYNSPLHF TGTGCCAGCAGCTTAGATGGGGCTGCGTCCTATAATTCACCCCTCCACTTT TRBJ1-6 . . TRBV7-2
CASSDRGLRNYGYTF TGTGCCAGCAGTGACCGAGGACTTCGGAACTATGGCTACACCTTC TRBJ1-2 once . TRBV6-4
CASSWQMANYGYTF TGTGCCAGCTCCTGGCAGATGGCTAACTATGGCTACACCTTC TRBJ1-2 . . TRBV7-8
CASSINPGPNQPQHF TGTGCCAGTAGTATAAACCCAGGGCCCAATCAGCCCCAGCATTTT TRBJ1-5 . . TRBV19